The rows below give T cell receptor beta chains drawn from one sample of a study of PD-1 and CTLA-4 blockade in melanoma. TCRdb keeps only in-frame clones here, not all; method: immunoSEQ multiplex PCR. Of approximately 17,000 clones detected, around 70% appear once; the ten largest clones hold about a sixth. Sequences were derived from CD8+ T cells from peripheral blood, sampled before anti-PD-1 treatment. Receptor source: a human donor with melanoma. Each CDR3 is given with its conserved first and last residue. A D gene is named only where the DNA matches it firmly. Clone size is shown for a subset of rows, as once, few, many or a class of expanded clone.

NA,TRBJ2-7,NA,TRBV6-5,TGTGCCAGCAGTTCCCGGACATGGGGTTCCTACGAGCAGTACTTC,CASSSRTWGSYEQYF
NA,TRBJ2-7,TRBD1,TRBV7-2,TGTGCCAGCAGCCAGACAGGGGGCGTCGGGCAGTACTTC,CASSQTGGVGQYF
NA,TRBJ1-2,TRBD1,TRBV4-1,TGCGCCAGCAGCCAAGTGACTCCCCAGGGGGCTGGTGGCTACACCTTC,CASSQVTPQGAGGYTF
once,TRBJ2-7,NA,TRBV5-4,TGTGCCAGCAGCCTAGGGGGTGTCTACGAGCAGTACTTC,CASSLGGVYEQYF
NA,TRBJ1-5,NA,TRBV7-9,TGTGCCAGCAGCTTAGGGGGACAAAATCAGCCCCAGCATTTT,CASSLGGQNQPQHF
NA,TRBJ2-1,TRBD2,TRBV4-2,TGTGCCAGCAGCCAAGATGGGGGACTAGCGGTCTCCTACAATGAGCAGTTCTTC,CASSQDGGLAVSYNEQFF
NA,TRBJ1-2,NA,TRBV27,TGTGCCAGCAGTTCGTCGGTGTACTATGGCTACACCTTC,CASSSSVYYGYTF
NA,TRBJ2-5,TRBD1,TRBV7-9,TGTGCCAGCAGCTTAGAGACAGGGGGCAAAAGAGAGACCCAGTACTTC,CASSLETGGKRETQYF
NA,TRBJ1-5,TRBD1,TRBV28,TGTGCCAGCAGGCAGGGGGCGCCTCAGCCCCAGCATTTT,CASRQGAPQPQHF
few,TRBJ1-3,NA,TRBV12-3/TRBV12-4,TGTGCCACCGGAGTGGGGAACACCATATATTTT,CATGVGNTIYF
NA,TRBJ1-4,NA,TRBV7-9,TGTGCCAGCAACGAGGGGGGACTAATCACTAATGAAAAACTGTTTTTT,CASNEGGLITNEKLFF
few,TRBJ1-6,NA,TRBV28,TGTGCCAGCAGCGGGGGTGAACCCAGCCTTCGGAGCCGAGATAATTCACCCCTCCACTTT,CASSGGEPSLRSRDNSPLHF
once,TRBJ2-7,TRBD1,TRBV28,TGTGCCAGCAGTTTCGACAGGGGATTGTCCGAGCAGTACTTC,CASSFDRGLSEQYF
NA,TRBJ2-2,TRBD2,TRBV11-3,TGTGCCAGCAGCCCGCCGGGGGGGACCGGGGAGCTGTTTTTT,CASSPPGGTGELFF
NA,TRBJ2-2,TRBD1,TRBV27,TGTGCCAGCAGGGAGACAGGGTTGAACACCGGGGAGCTGTTTTTT,CASRETGLNTGELFF
NA,TRBJ2-7,TRBD2,TRBV6-6,TGTGCCAGCAGTTACTCGGTAGCGGGATACGAGCAGTACTTC,CASSYSVAGYEQYF
NA,TRBJ1-5,NA,TRBV5-4,TGTGCCAGCAGCTTGGGGGGTGACTATCAGCCCCAGCATTTT,CASSLGGDYQPQHF
NA,TRBJ1-1,TRBD1,TRBV7-6,TGTGCCAGCAGCAAGACAGGGCGGGGCACTGAAGCTTTCTTT,CASSKTGRGTEAFF
NA,TRBJ1-4,TRBD1,TRBV7-9,TGTGCCAGCAGCTTGGGACAGGGAAAACTGTTTTTT,CASSLGQGKLFF
NA,TRBJ2-1,TRBD2,TRBV19,TGTGCCAGTAGCCGTGGGGTGACTAGCATCCTCGGTGAGCAGTTCTTC,CASSRGVTSILGEQFF
NA,TRBJ2-7,NA,TRBV6-1,TGTGCCAGCAGTGAGGGACGGGTTCTTCCCTACGAGCAGTACTTC,CASSEGRVLPYEQYF
NA,TRBJ1-1,NA,TRBV29-1,TGCAGCGTTACGTCCGGGGTTTTGAACACTGAAGCTTTCTTT,CSVTSGVLNTEAFF
NA,TRBJ2-1,NA,TRBV27,TGTGCCAGCACCGTTTCCGGGCCAAGCCGCAGCTCCTACAATGAGCAGTTCTTC,CASTVSGPSRSSYNEQFF
NA,TRBJ1-1,NA,TRBV21-1,TGTGCCAGCAGCAGACAGGGGGAGGAGGACACTGAAGCTTTCTTT,CASSRQGEEDTEAFF
once,TRBJ2-7,NA,TRBV29-1,TGCAGCGTTGAATTACGGGAGAGGTCCTACGAGCAGTACTTC,CSVELRERSYEQYF
NA,TRBJ1-2,NA,TRBV4-1,TGCGCCAGCAGCCCAAAGGACCAGGGAGGATATGGCTACACCTTC,CASSPKDQGGYGYTF
NA,TRBJ2-7,TRBD2,TRBV3-1/TRBV3-2,TGTGCCAGCAGCTTTAGCGGGGGCCCAACCTACGAGCAGTACTTC,CASSFSGGPTYEQYF
NA,TRBJ1-4,NA,TRBV27,TGTGCCAGCAGACACCTCAGGGAAAAACTGTTTTTT,CASRHLREKLFF
once,TRBJ2-7,NA,TRBV30,TGTGCCTGGAGTTACGATCGGGCCGGAATCTACGAGCAGTACTTC,CAWSYDRAGIYEQYF